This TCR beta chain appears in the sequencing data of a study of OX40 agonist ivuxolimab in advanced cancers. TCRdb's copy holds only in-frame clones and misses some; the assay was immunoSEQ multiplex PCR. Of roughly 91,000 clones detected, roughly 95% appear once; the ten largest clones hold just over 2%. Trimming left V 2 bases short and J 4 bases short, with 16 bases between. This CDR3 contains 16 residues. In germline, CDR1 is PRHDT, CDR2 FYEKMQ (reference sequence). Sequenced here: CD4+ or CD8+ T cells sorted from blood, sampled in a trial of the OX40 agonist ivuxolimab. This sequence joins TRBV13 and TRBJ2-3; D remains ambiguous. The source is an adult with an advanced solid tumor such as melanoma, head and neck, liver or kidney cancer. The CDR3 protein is CASSLISRSSADTQYF. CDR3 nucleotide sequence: TGTGCCAGCAGCTTAATATCCAGGAGCTCAGCAGATACGCAGTATTTT.